This T cell receptor (beta chain) was captured by sequencing in a study of patients and donors after allogeneic stem cell transplantation. A few counts support this clonotype. TCRdb re-analysed the RT-PCR reads in MiXCR, keeping a single row per CDR3 protein. The sample records about 960,000 distinct CDR3 sequences, roughly 18% being singletons. This CDR3 has 14 residues. Germline CDR1 DFQATT, CDR2 SNEGSKA (reference sequence). V lost 3 bases to trimming and J lost 0 bases, with 10 bases between them. This receptor was obtained from a human donor who was either an allogeneic HSCT recipient or a stem cell or donor lymphocyte infusion donor (not recorded which). It is not recorded whose cells these are; they may come from a transplant donor. The chain recombines TRBV20-1 with TRBJ2-3; D is undetermined. Sequencing was carried out using blood, either unsorted or a sorted T cell fraction (not recorded which). CDR3 region: CSASVTTSTDTQYF. CDR3 sequence (DNA): TGCAGTGCTAGCGTTACAACTAGCACAGATACGCAGTATTTT.